This T cell receptor beta chain was captured by sequencing in a study of T-cell reconstitution after alpha-beta-depleted transplantation in children. General study findings and limits: Reports say that about two months after transplant, the alpha-beta T cells came out of several hundred graft clones that had expanded. Once a year had passed after transplant, T-cell counts and diversity came mostly from newly produced T cells. From surviving recipient T cells and thymic progenitors came the high day-60 TCRbeta diversity observed in some patients.

CDR3 length equals 13 residues. Trimming pared 6 bases from V and 3 bases from J, leaving 15 bases between. CDR1 SQVTM and CDR2 ANQGSEA come from the germline V gene. Molecular barcoding with unique molecular identifiers was used for the TCRbeta library. TCRdb independently ran MiXCR on the PCR reads; one entry per CDR3 protein. The data contain about 300,000 distinct CDR3 sequences, roughly 7.8% of them singletons. This clonotype was seen at least ten times. What it binds is not known. The chain carries TRBV29-1 and TRBJ2-7, with a tentative D call TRBD2 (5 bases). The clonotype comes from a female patient aged 2-10 years who had a stem cell transplant for Fanconi anemia, so the T cells may come from the graft donor. The input for sequencing was peripheral blood, taken 360 days after TCRalphabeta/CD19-depleted stem cell transplant. The CDR3 loop reads CSVSEGLSYEQYF. CDR3 DNA: TGCAGCGTGTCTGAGGGCCTAAGCTACGAGCAGTACTTC.